The next 13 T cell receptor beta chains were all read from a single sample in a study of T-cell memory formation after mild COVID-19. TCRdb used MiXCR to reprocess the 5' RACE reads, holding one entry per CDR3 protein. This table has 250,000 or so distinct CDR3 sequences, over 8.5% appearing once. The material sequenced was PBMCs or a T cell subset sorted from them (not recorded which). The origin of the receptors is a man younger than 30 who had mild COVID-19 (a few samples of this study predate the infection). Cell type and time point are not known.

This clonotype was found a few times. The chain carries TRBV3-1 and TRBJ2-7; D unclear. V gave up 0 bases and J gave up 6 bases, with 12 bases separating them. This CDR3 is 14 amino acids long. In germline, CDR1 is LGHDT, CDR2 YNNKEL (reference sequence). Here the CDR3 reads CASSQDRGGREQYF. The CDR3 DNA follows: TGTGCCAGCAGCCAAGATCGAGGCGGCCGCGAGCAGTACTTC.

The chain has TRBV29-1 and TRBJ2-2, with D perhaps assigned TRBD1 or TRBD2 (5 bases each). Germline V gives CDR1 SQVTM, CDR2 ANQGSEA. The germline V and J ends were trimmed by 6 bases and 0 bases, with 11 bases remaining between them. The CDR3 length is 14 residues. The CDR3 here is CSVPRDPNTGELFF. CDR3 sequence (DNA): TGCAGCGTACCCAGGGACCCGAACACCGGGGAGCTGTTTTTT.

V and J are TRBV7-6 and TRBJ1-6, with D maybe TRBD1 (5 bases). The CDR3 has 17 amino acids. The V gene lost 2 bases and the J gene lost 9 bases, with 20 bases spanning the gap. Germline values: CDR1 SGHVS, CDR2 FNYEAQ. The chain's CDR3 is CASSLRAPGAGGSPLHF. The CDR3 bases are TGTGCCAGCAGCTTAAGAGCCCCCGGGGCCGGAGGTTCACCCCTCCACTTT.

A few counts support this clonotype. The chain uses TRBV27 and TRBJ1-6; D may be TRBD1 (6 bases). Trimming took 7 bases from V and 10 from J, leaving 17 bases between them. There are 14 residues in the CDR3. CDR1 is MNHEY, CDR2 SMNVEV, per germline (reference sequence). The CDR3 bases are TGTGCCAGCATGCCACGGACAGCAGGGTCACCCCTCCACTTT. Residues: CASMPRTAGSPLHF.

This clonotype was detected only a few times. This chain joins TRBV2 and TRBJ1-5; 9 bases agree with TRBD1. With 7 bases clipped from V and 0 bases from J, the junction kept 7 bases outside the gene matches. The CDR3 has 16 residues. The germline V gene has CDR1 SNHLY and CDR2 FYNNEI. CDR3 loop: CASKGQGYYSNQPQHF. CDR3 nucleotides: TGTGCCAGCAAGGGACAGGGCTATTATAGCAATCAGCCCCAGCATTTT.

The chain uses TRBV4-1 and TRBJ2-3; D is uncertain. Trimming shortened V by 2 bases and J by 6 bases, and 18 bases separated the two germline ends. Germline CDR1 MGHRA, CDR2 YSYEKL. CDR3 length equals 16 residues. The CDR3: CASSQQTITRRDTQYF. The CDR3 nucleotides read TGCGCCAGCAGCCAACAAACAATTACGAGACGCGATACGCAGTATTTT.

The gene calls are TRBV18 and TRBJ1-1; no definite D call. Germline CDR1 KGHSH, CDR2 LQKENI. V was trimmed by 4 bases and J by 1 base, leaving 10 bases between them. The CDR3 extends over 14 amino acids. CDR3 amino acids: CASSRAPPNTEAFF. The CDR3 bases are TGTGCCAGCTCACGGGCACCCCCGAACACTGAAGCTTTCTTT. The variable domain in full, with the rest retrieved from reference TRBV18 and TRBJ1-1, is NAGVMQNPRHLVRRRGQEARLRCSPMKGHSHVYWYRQLPEEGLKFMVYLQKENIIDESGMPKERFSAEFPKEGPSILRIQQVVRGDSAAYFCASSRAPPNTEAFFGQGTRLTVV.

The J gene is TRBJ1-1, the V gene TRBV18; D is perhaps TRBD1 (5 bases). The CDR3 runs 14 residues. Germline loops: CDR1 KGHSH, CDR2 LQKENI. Trimming took off 4 bases at V and 3 bases at J, with 12 bases between the two ends. The CDR3 DNA reads TGTGCCAGCTCACAAGGGGTTGCGGACACTGAAGCTTTCTTT. Protein sequence: CASSQGVADTEAFF.

This clonotype turned up a few times. The J gene is TRBJ2-1, the V gene TRBV7-9; 8 bases fit TRBD2. The CDR3 totals 13 residues. The germline V gene encodes CDR1 SEHNR and CDR2 FQNEAQ (reference sequence). V lost 4 bases and J lost 8; bases outside the gene matches: 4. The CDR3 spells CASSSSGGHEQFF. DNA of the CDR3: TGTGCCAGCAGCTCTTCGGGGGGGCATGAGCAGTTCTTC.

This clonotype appeared a few times. The chain combines TRBV6-2 or TRBV6-3 with TRBJ2-7, with TRBD1 matching over 7 bases. The trim removed 5 bases at V and 5 bases at J, leaving 9 bases unmatched. Looked up from germline, CDR1 is MNHEY and CDR2 is SVGEGT. The CDR3 contains 14 residues. CDR3 protein: CASSNDRDPHEQYV. For the CDR3, the DNA is TGTGCCAGCAGTAATGACAGGGACCCACACGAGCAGTACGTC.

This clonotype was detected ten times or more. This rearrangement joins TRBV10-3 to TRBJ2-1; 9 bases agree with TRBD1. CDR1 ENHRY and CDR2 SYGVKD come from the germline V gene. The CDR3 runs to 15 residues. With 7 bases clipped from V and 9 bases from J, the junction kept 13 bases outside the gene matches. The CDR3 DNA reads as TGTGCCATCACAATAGGGACAGGGAATTTGGGTGAGCAGTTCTTC. Translating gives CAITIGTGNLGEQFF.

This clonotype showed up many times. The chain joins TRBV7-2 to TRBJ2-7; perhaps TRBD1 as D (6 bases). V shed 5 bases and J shed 4 bases, with 15 bases lying between them. The CDR3 totals 14 residues. Germline loops: CDR1 SGHTA, CDR2 FQGNSA. In DNA, the CDR3 is TGTGCCAGCAGCCCAAACTCAGGGGTTTACGAGCAGTACGTC. Amino acids: CASSPNSGVYEQYV.

DNA of the CDR3: TGCGCCAGCAGCGGCAGCGAGCAGTACGTC. This translates into CASSGSEQYV. The rearrangement uses TRBV5-1 and TRBJ2-7; no reliable D call. Germline V gene data show CDR1 as SGHRS and CDR2 as YFSETQ. Between the trimmed V and J ends, which lost 4 bases and 6 bases, there was a span of 5 bases. The CDR3 runs 10 residues.